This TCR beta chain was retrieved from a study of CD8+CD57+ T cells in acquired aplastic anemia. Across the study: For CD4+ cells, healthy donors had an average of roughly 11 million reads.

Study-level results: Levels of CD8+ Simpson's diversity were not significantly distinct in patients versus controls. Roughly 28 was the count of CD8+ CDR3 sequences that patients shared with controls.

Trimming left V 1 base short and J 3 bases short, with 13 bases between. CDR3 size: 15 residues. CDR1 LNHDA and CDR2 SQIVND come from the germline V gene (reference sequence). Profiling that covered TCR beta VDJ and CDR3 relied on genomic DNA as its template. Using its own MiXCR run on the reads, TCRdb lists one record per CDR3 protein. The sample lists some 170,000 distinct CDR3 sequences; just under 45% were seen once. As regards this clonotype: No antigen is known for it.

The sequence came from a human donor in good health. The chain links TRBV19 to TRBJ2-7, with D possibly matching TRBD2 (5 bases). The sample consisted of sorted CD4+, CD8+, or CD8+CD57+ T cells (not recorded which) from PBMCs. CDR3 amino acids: CASSIVEGAIYEQYF. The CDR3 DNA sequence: TGTGCCAGTAGTATAGTTGAGGGAGCGATCTACGAGCAGTACTTC.